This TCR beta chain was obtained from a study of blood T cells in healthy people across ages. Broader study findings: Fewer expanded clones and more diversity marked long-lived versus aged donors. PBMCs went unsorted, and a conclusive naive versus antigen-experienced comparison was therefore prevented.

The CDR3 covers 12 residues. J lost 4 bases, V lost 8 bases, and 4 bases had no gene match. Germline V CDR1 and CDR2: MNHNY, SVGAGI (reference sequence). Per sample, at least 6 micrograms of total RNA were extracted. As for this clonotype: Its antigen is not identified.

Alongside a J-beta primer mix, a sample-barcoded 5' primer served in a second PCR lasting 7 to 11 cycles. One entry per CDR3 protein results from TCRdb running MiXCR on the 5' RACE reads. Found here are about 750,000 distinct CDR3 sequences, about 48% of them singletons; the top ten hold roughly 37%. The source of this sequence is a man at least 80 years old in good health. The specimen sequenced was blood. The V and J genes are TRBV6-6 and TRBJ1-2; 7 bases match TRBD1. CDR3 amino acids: CASQGVGYGYTF. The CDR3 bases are TGTGCCAGCCAGGGGGTAGGCTATGGCTACACCTTC.